These T cell receptor beta chains were read from a single sample in a study of T-cell reconstitution after alpha-beta-depleted transplantation in children. TCRdb re-called the PCR reads through MiXCR, storing one row per CDR3 protein. The sample shows around 700,000 distinct CDR3 sequences, roughly 14% of them seen only once. Specimen: PBMCs, collected before TCRalphabeta/CD19-depleted stem cell transplant. The receptor source for this set is a girl aged 2 to 9 with congenital amegakaryocytic thrombocytopenia, due to receive a stem cell transplant. Each CDR3 is given with its conserved first and last residue. A D gene is named only where the DNA matches it firmly. Clone size appears in some rows only: once, few, many, or a class for an expanded clone.

J: TRBJ2-1; D: .; size: .; V: TRBV10-2; DNA: TGCGCCAGCAGTGAGAGTGGGAGGCCATACAATGAGCAGTTCTTC; CDR3: CASSESGRPYNEQFF
J: TRBJ2-7; D: TRBD2; size: few; V: TRBV4-2; DNA: TGTGCCAGCAGCCTCCCCACCGGGACTAGCGGGAGGGCCCAGACCTACGAGCAGTACTTC; CDR3: CASSLPTGTSGRAQTYEQYF
J: TRBJ2-3; D: TRBD2; size: many; V: TRBV5-6; DNA: TGTGCCAGCAGCTTGCTCGGGGGGAATACGCAGTATTTT; CDR3: CASSLLGGNTQYF
J: TRBJ2-1; D: .; size: .; V: TRBV28; DNA: TGTGCCAGCAGTCCCATTACAGCCCCTTCCTACAATGAGCAGTTCTTC; CDR3: CASSPITAPSYNEQFF
J: TRBJ1-2; D: .; size: many; V: TRBV20-1; DNA: TGCAGTGCGGGCGGGGGTGGCTACACCTTC; CDR3: CSAGGGGYTF
J: TRBJ2-5; D: TRBD2; size: few; V: TRBV20-1; DNA: TGCAGTGCAAGGCCTAGCGGGAGGCACGAGACCCAGTACTTC; CDR3: CSARPSGRHETQYF
J: TRBJ2-7; D: .; size: .; V: TRBV20-1; DNA: TGCAGTGCTAGCCAAACACTAGTCCCGGCCTACGAGCAGTACTTC; CDR3: CSASQTLVPAYEQYF
J: TRBJ2-7; D: .; size: few; V: TRBV5-6; DNA: TGTGCCAGCAGCTTGGTGTGGCGGGCATCCTACGAGCAGTACTTC; CDR3: CASSLVWRASYEQYF
J: TRBJ2-7; D: .; size: .; V: TRBV20-1; DNA: TGCAGTGCTAGGAGGGGCCAATACGAGCAGTACTTC; CDR3: CSARRGQYEQYF
J: TRBJ1-5; D: TRBD1; size: many; V: TRBV9; DNA: TGTGCCAGCAGCGCCGACGGGACAGACAATCAGCCCCAGCATTTT; CDR3: CASSADGTDNQPQHF
J: TRBJ2-7; D: .; size: few; V: TRBV11-2; DNA: TGTGCCAGCAGCGTGGGACCTAGGACGGCATGGGACGAGCAGTACTTC; CDR3: CASSVGPRTAWDEQYF
J: TRBJ1-5; D: .; size: .; V: TRBV7-6; DNA: TGTGCCAGCACCTTCGCAGAGCATCAGCCCCAGCATTTT; CDR3: CASTFAEHQPQHF
J: TRBJ2-3; D: .; size: few; V: TRBV7-6; DNA: TGTGCCAGCAGCTTACCCTATCATACGCAGTATTTT; CDR3: CASSLPYHTQYF
J: TRBJ2-2; D: .; size: many; V: TRBV29-1; DNA: TGCAGCGTTGAAACGGGGGACACCGGGGAGCTGTTTTTT; CDR3: CSVETGDTGELFF
J: TRBJ2-1; D: TRBD2; size: .; V: TRBV20-1; DNA: TGCAGTGTCCGCACTAGCGGTTCAAGCTCCTACAATGAGCAGTTCTTC; CDR3: CSVRTSGSSSYNEQFF
J: TRBJ1-2; D: .; size: .; V: TRBV18; DNA: TGTGCCAGCTCACCAATGGGCCCCGATGGAGGCTACACCTTC; CDR3: CASSPMGPDGGYTF
J: TRBJ2-5; D: TRBD1; size: few; V: TRBV25-1; DNA: TGTGCCAGCAGTGACTACAGACAGGGCAGGAAGACCCAGTACTTC; CDR3: CASSDYRQGRKTQYF
J: TRBJ1-5; D: TRBD1; size: many; V: TRBV12-3/TRBV12-4; DNA: TGTGCCAGCAGGCTCGGACAGGGCGGACAGCCCCAGCATTTT; CDR3: CASRLGQGGQPQHF
J: TRBJ2-1; D: TRBD2; size: .; V: TRBV29-1; DNA: TGCAGCGTTGAGTACCCAGATACAGTGGGACTAGCTTTTGAGCAGTTCTTC; CDR3: CSVEYPDTVGLAFEQFF
J: TRBJ2-7; D: TRBD1; size: .; V: TRBV12-3/TRBV12-4; DNA: TGTGCCAGCAGTCGTGGGACAGCCTACGAGCACTACTTC; CDR3: CASSRGTAYEHYF
J: TRBJ2-1; D: .; size: .; V: TRBV5-1; DNA: TGCGCCAGTAGCTTCGCGACAAGCAACAATGAGCAGTTCTTT; CDR3: CASSFATSNNEQFF
J: TRBJ2-1; D: TRBD2; size: few; V: TRBV24-1; DNA: TGTGCCACCGGGGTAGCGGGAGGCGTTGAGCAGTTCTTC; CDR3: CATGVAGGVEQFF
J: TRBJ2-7; D: .; size: few; V: TRBV10-3; DNA: TGTGCCATCAAGATTGCCCCATCCGGGGACGAGCAGTACTTC; CDR3: CAIKIAPSGDEQYF
J: TRBJ2-1; D: TRBD2; size: many; V: TRBV11-2; DNA: TGTGCCAGCAGCTTAGGATTGGTTTTAGGGGAACTAGCGGGGGACAATGAGCAGTTCTTC; CDR3: CASSLGLVLGELAGDNEQFF
J: TRBJ2-1; D: .; size: .; V: TRBV7-9; DNA: TGTGCCAGCAGCCCCCGAACTAGGACCTACAATGAGCAGTTCTTC; CDR3: CASSPRTRTYNEQFF
J: TRBJ1-6; D: .; size: many; V: TRBV12-3/TRBV12-4; DNA: TGTGCCAGCAGGGAGTGGCCGGGGAATTCACCCCTCCACTTT; CDR3: CASREWPGNSPLHF
J: TRBJ2-5; D: .; size: .; V: TRBV12-3/TRBV12-4; DNA: TGTGCCAGCACCGATTCGGGACATCCGTACCAAGAGACCCAGTACTTC; CDR3: CASTDSGHPYQETQYF
J: TRBJ2-7; D: TRBD2; size: few; V: TRBV30; DNA: TGTGCCTGGAGTCCAGTAGCGGGAATTCGAGAGCAGTACTTC; CDR3: CAWSPVAGIREQYF
J: TRBJ2-7; D: .; size: few; V: TRBV5-1; DNA: TGCGCCAGCAGCCCCGGACTGTCTAGCTCCTACGAGCAGTACTTC; CDR3: CASSPGLSSSYEQYF